A selection of T cell receptor beta chains follows, all from one sample in a study of OX40 agonist ivuxolimab in advanced cancers. Some clones are missing from TCRdb's copy, which holds only in-frame ones; the method was immunoSEQ multiplex PCR. The sample contains tens of thousands of clones, less than 90% of which appear only once. The specimen comprised CD4+ or CD8+ T cells sorted from blood, sampled in a trial of the OX40 agonist ivuxolimab. The source of these receptors is an adult with an advanced solid tumor such as melanoma, head and neck, liver or kidney cancer. The CDR3 runs from the conserved cysteine through the conserved F or W. The D gene is left open where the match is weak. The size field is filled for only some rows; it gives once, few, many or a size class.

clone_size: NA; j_call: TRBJ1-3; v_call: TRBV9; cdr3_length: 16; d_call: TRBD1; cdr3_nt: TGTGCCAGCAGCGTAGGAGTCTCCAGGGGGGTTAACACCATATATTTT; cdr3_aa: CASSVGVSRGVNTIYF
clone_size: once; j_call: TRBJ1-3; v_call: TRBV7-9; cdr3_length: 17; d_call: TRBD1; cdr3_nt: TGTGCCAGCAGCTTCGCCTCTCAGGGGGACTCTGGAAACACCATATATTTT; cdr3_aa: CASSFASQGDSGNTIYF
clone_size: NA; j_call: TRBJ1-6; v_call: TRBV2; cdr3_length: 13; d_call: NA; cdr3_nt: TGTGCCAGCAGGGGAACAGGGAATTCACCCCTCCACTTT; cdr3_aa: CASRGTGNSPLHF
clone_size: NA; j_call: TRBJ2-2; v_call: TRBV7-9; cdr3_length: 15; d_call: TRBD2; cdr3_nt: TGTGCCAGCAGCTTAGGAGCGGGAGAAGCCGGGGAGCTGTTTTTT; cdr3_aa: CASSLGAGEAGELFF
clone_size: NA; j_call: TRBJ2-7; v_call: TRBV7-8; cdr3_length: 14; d_call: TRBD2; cdr3_nt: TGTGCCAGCAATTTGGGAGGGTCTACCTACGAGCAGTACTTC; cdr3_aa: CASNLGGSTYEQYF
clone_size: NA; j_call: TRBJ2-1; v_call: TRBV30; cdr3_length: 17; d_call: TRBD2; cdr3_nt: TGTGCCTGGAGTCTCCACATGACTAGCGCCTCCTACAATGAGCAGTTCTTC; cdr3_aa: CAWSLHMTSASYNEQFF
clone_size: NA; j_call: TRBJ2-1; v_call: TRBV7-8; cdr3_length: 15; d_call: NA; cdr3_nt: TGTGCCAGCAGCTTAGCATTGGAGCGGTACAATGAGCAGTTCTTC; cdr3_aa: CASSLALERYNEQFF
clone_size: NA; j_call: TRBJ1-4; v_call: TRBV19; cdr3_length: 14; d_call: TRBD1; cdr3_nt: TGTGCCAGTAGGGCGGGACAGAATAATGAAAAACTGTTTTTT; cdr3_aa: CASRAGQNNEKLFF
clone_size: NA; j_call: TRBJ2-5; v_call: TRBV7-7; cdr3_length: 14; d_call: TRBD2; cdr3_nt: TGTGCCAGCAGCTCGGGACTAGCGGGAGAGACCCAGTACTTC; cdr3_aa: CASSSGLAGETQYF
clone_size: NA; j_call: TRBJ2-1; v_call: TRBV28; cdr3_length: 13; d_call: NA; cdr3_nt: TGTGCCAGCAGTTTTCGGGGAAAGGAGGAGCAGTTCTTC; cdr3_aa: CASSFRGKEEQFF
clone_size: NA; j_call: TRBJ2-7; v_call: TRBV6-1; cdr3_length: 14; d_call: TRBD1; cdr3_nt: TGTGCCAGCAGTTCCGGGACAGCTTACTACGAGCAGTACTTC; cdr3_aa: CASSSGTAYYEQYF
clone_size: NA; j_call: TRBJ2-2; v_call: TRBV4-3; cdr3_length: 15; d_call: TRBD2; cdr3_nt: TGCGCCAGCAGCCAAGTGGGACTAGCAACCGGGGAGCTGTTTTTT; cdr3_aa: CASSQVGLATGELFF
clone_size: NA; j_call: TRBJ2-2; v_call: TRBV6-6; cdr3_length: 12; d_call: NA; cdr3_nt: TGTGCCTCGGGGGTGAGCACCGGGGAGCTGTTTTTT; cdr3_aa: CASGVSTGELFF
clone_size: NA; j_call: TRBJ1-1; v_call: TRBV6-6; cdr3_length: 16; d_call: TRBD1; cdr3_nt: TGTGCCAGCAGTCCACCCGGGACAGGGGGCGGCACTGAAGCTTTCTTT; cdr3_aa: CASSPPGTGGGTEAFF
clone_size: NA; j_call: TRBJ1-2; v_call: TRBV18; cdr3_length: 15; d_call: TRBD1; cdr3_nt: TGTGCCAGCTCACCACCTGGACAGGGAGTAAATGGCTACACCTTC; cdr3_aa: CASSPPGQGVNGYTF
clone_size: NA; j_call: TRBJ2-7; v_call: TRBV30; cdr3_length: 11; d_call: NA; cdr3_nt: TGTGCCTGGAGTTTGCACTACGAGCAGTACTTC; cdr3_aa: CAWSLHYEQYF
clone_size: NA; j_call: TRBJ2-2; v_call: TRBV6-1; cdr3_length: 15; d_call: TRBD2; cdr3_nt: TGTGCCAGCAGTGAAAGGGAGGGCTTCACCGGGGAGCTGTTTTTT; cdr3_aa: CASSEREGFTGELFF
clone_size: NA; j_call: TRBJ1-2; v_call: TRBV29-1; cdr3_length: 12; d_call: NA; cdr3_nt: TGCAGCGTTGAGGACGGGAACTATGGCTACACCTTC; cdr3_aa: CSVEDGNYGYTF
clone_size: NA; j_call: TRBJ2-4; v_call: TRBV11-2; cdr3_length: 17; d_call: NA; cdr3_nt: TGTGCCAGCAGCTCCGTCAGGGATCGCCTAGCCAAAAACATTCAGTACTTC; cdr3_aa: CASSSVRDRLAKNIQYF
clone_size: NA; j_call: TRBJ2-5; v_call: TRBV28; cdr3_length: 15; d_call: TRBD1; cdr3_nt: TGTGCCACTAGAAAAGGGGACAGGGATCAAGAGACCCAGTACTTC; cdr3_aa: CATRKGDRDQETQYF
clone_size: NA; j_call: TRBJ2-5; v_call: TRBV6-1; cdr3_length: 13; d_call: TRBD1; cdr3_nt: TGTGCCAGCAGGCGGACAGGACAAGAGACCCAGTACTTC; cdr3_aa: CASRRTGQETQYF
clone_size: NA; j_call: TRBJ1-2; v_call: TRBV28; cdr3_length: 13; d_call: TRBD1; cdr3_nt: TGTGCCAGCAGTTCTGGACAGGGGAGGGGCTACACCTTC; cdr3_aa: CASSSGQGRGYTF
clone_size: NA; j_call: TRBJ2-1; v_call: TRBV6-1; cdr3_length: 22; d_call: TRBD2; cdr3_nt: TGTGCCAGCAGTGAAAGGGTGGCTAGCGGGAGTTCAAAGGTTAGCTTTGGGAATGAGCAGTTCTTC; cdr3_aa: CASSERVASGSSKVSFGNEQFF
clone_size: NA; j_call: TRBJ1-6; v_call: TRBV4-2; cdr3_length: 14; d_call: NA; cdr3_nt: TGTGCCAGCAGCCAAGGGGGAAGGGCTTCACCCCTCCACTTT; cdr3_aa: CASSQGGRASPLHF
clone_size: NA; j_call: TRBJ1-2; v_call: TRBV5-1; cdr3_length: 13; d_call: NA; cdr3_nt: TGCGCCAGCAGCCCGACCGGGGTCGGTGGCTACACCTTC; cdr3_aa: CASSPTGVGGYTF
clone_size: NA; j_call: TRBJ2-5; v_call: TRBV9; cdr3_length: 14; d_call: TRBD1; cdr3_nt: TGTGCCAGCAGCGGGAAGGGGGCCCGGGAGACCCAGTACTTC; cdr3_aa: CASSGKGARETQYF
clone_size: NA; j_call: TRBJ2-1; v_call: TRBV7-3; cdr3_length: 17; d_call: TRBD2; cdr3_nt: TGTGCCAGCAGCCAAACGCGGACTAGCGGGGGGGCCGGTGAGCAGTTCTTC; cdr3_aa: CASSQTRTSGGAGEQFF
clone_size: NA; j_call: TRBJ2-5; v_call: TRBV5-8; cdr3_length: 14; d_call: TRBD1; cdr3_nt: TGTGCCAGCAGCTTGCTACAGGGGGCCCAGACCCAGTACTTC; cdr3_aa: CASSLLQGAQTQYF
clone_size: NA; j_call: TRBJ2-1; v_call: TRBV21-1; cdr3_length: 19; d_call: NA; cdr3_nt: TGTGCCAGCAGCAAAGCAAAAAGACTAGCGGGTGGAATATACAATGAGCAGTTCTTC; cdr3_aa: CASSKAKRLAGGIYNEQFF
clone_size: NA; j_call: TRBJ1-4; v_call: TRBV6-5; cdr3_length: 13; d_call: TRBD1; cdr3_nt: TGTGCCACCAAGCCAGGGGGAGGTGAAAAACTGTTTTTT; cdr3_aa: CATKPGGGEKLFF
clone_size: few; j_call: TRBJ2-3; v_call: TRBV6-6; cdr3_length: 15; d_call: NA; cdr3_nt: TGTGCCAGCAACGGGGGACACTTTAGCACAGATACGCAGTATTTT; cdr3_aa: CASNGGHFSTDTQYF
clone_size: NA; j_call: TRBJ2-5; v_call: TRBV10-2; cdr3_length: 15; d_call: NA; cdr3_nt: TGCGCCAGCAAGTGGGGGGACGGACCGCAAGAGACCCAGTACTTC; cdr3_aa: CASKWGDGPQETQYF
clone_size: NA; j_call: TRBJ1-2; v_call: TRBV27; cdr3_length: 13; d_call: NA; cdr3_nt: TGTGCCAGCAGTTTCCGCGGACAGCTCTCCTACACCTTC; cdr3_aa: CASSFRGQLSYTF
clone_size: NA; j_call: TRBJ2-5; v_call: TRBV9; cdr3_length: 14; d_call: NA; cdr3_nt: TGTGCCAGCAGCAGAGGCACTACTCAAGAGACCCAGTACTTC; cdr3_aa: CASSRGTTQETQYF
clone_size: NA; j_call: TRBJ2-5; v_call: TRBV28; cdr3_length: 15; d_call: TRBD2; cdr3_nt: TGTGCCAGCAGTCCTCTAGCGGGGGCTCAAGAGACCCAGTACTTC; cdr3_aa: CASSPLAGAQETQYF
clone_size: NA; j_call: TRBJ2-7; v_call: TRBV18; cdr3_length: 14; d_call: NA; cdr3_nt: TGTGCCAGCTCACCACGCAACAGACCTTACGAGCAGTACTTC; cdr3_aa: CASSPRNRPYEQYF
clone_size: NA; j_call: TRBJ2-5; v_call: TRBV4-2; cdr3_length: 16; d_call: TRBD2; cdr3_nt: TGTGCCAGCAGCCAAGGTGATAGCGGGAGTGGTGAGACCCAGTACTTC; cdr3_aa: CASSQGDSGSGETQYF
clone_size: NA; j_call: TRBJ1-5; v_call: TRBV10-3; cdr3_length: 13; d_call: NA; cdr3_nt: TGTGCCATCAGTGGAGGTAAGAGTCAGCCCCAGCATTTT; cdr3_aa: CAISGGKSQPQHF
clone_size: once; j_call: TRBJ2-7; v_call: TRBV25-1; cdr3_length: 13; d_call: NA; cdr3_nt: TGTGCCAGCAGGGGAGGGGGGTCCTACGAGCAGTACTTC; cdr3_aa: CASRGGGSYEQYF
clone_size: NA; j_call: TRBJ2-7; v_call: TRBV7-2; cdr3_length: 15; d_call: NA; cdr3_nt: TGTGCCAGCAGCTTAGCGGGGGGGCCGGCCTACGAGCAGTACTTC; cdr3_aa: CASSLAGGPAYEQYF
clone_size: NA; j_call: TRBJ2-1; v_call: TRBV7-8; cdr3_length: 13; d_call: NA; cdr3_nt: TGTGCCAGCAGCTTAGGGTTTCGTATCGAGCAGTTCTTC; cdr3_aa: CASSLGFRIEQFF
clone_size: NA; j_call: TRBJ2-2; v_call: TRBV6-1; cdr3_length: 15; d_call: TRBD2; cdr3_nt: TGTGCCAGCAGCGTCGGACTAGCTGACACCGGGGAGCTGTTTTTT; cdr3_aa: CASSVGLADTGELFF
clone_size: NA; j_call: TRBJ2-2; v_call: TRBV4-3; cdr3_length: 16; d_call: NA; cdr3_nt: TGCGCCAGCAGCCAAGGATGGGGACGGGGCACCGGGGAGCTGTTTTTT; cdr3_aa: CASSQGWGRGTGELFF
clone_size: NA; j_call: TRBJ1-3; v_call: TRBV28; cdr3_length: 12; d_call: NA; cdr3_nt: TGTGCCAGCAGTCTCCGGGGAAACACCATATATTTT; cdr3_aa: CASSLRGNTIYF
clone_size: NA; j_call: TRBJ1-2; v_call: TRBV25-1; cdr3_length: 12; d_call: TRBD1; cdr3_nt: TGTGCCAGCGGGACAGGCTACTATGGCTACACCTTC; cdr3_aa: CASGTGYYGYTF
clone_size: NA; j_call: TRBJ1-2; v_call: TRBV30; cdr3_length: 11; d_call: NA; cdr3_nt: TGTGCCTGGAGTGGCGGGCCTGGCTACACCTTC; cdr3_aa: CAWSGGPGYTF
clone_size: NA; j_call: TRBJ1-2; v_call: TRBV28; cdr3_length: 14; d_call: TRBD1; cdr3_nt: TGTGCCAGCAGTCTAACAGGGGGAGACTATGGCTACACCTTC; cdr3_aa: CASSLTGGDYGYTF
clone_size: NA; j_call: TRBJ1-4; v_call: TRBV19; cdr3_length: 15; d_call: NA; cdr3_nt: TGTGCCAGTAGTATGCCGGGTTCAACTAATGAAAAACTGTTTTTT; cdr3_aa: CASSMPGSTNEKLFF